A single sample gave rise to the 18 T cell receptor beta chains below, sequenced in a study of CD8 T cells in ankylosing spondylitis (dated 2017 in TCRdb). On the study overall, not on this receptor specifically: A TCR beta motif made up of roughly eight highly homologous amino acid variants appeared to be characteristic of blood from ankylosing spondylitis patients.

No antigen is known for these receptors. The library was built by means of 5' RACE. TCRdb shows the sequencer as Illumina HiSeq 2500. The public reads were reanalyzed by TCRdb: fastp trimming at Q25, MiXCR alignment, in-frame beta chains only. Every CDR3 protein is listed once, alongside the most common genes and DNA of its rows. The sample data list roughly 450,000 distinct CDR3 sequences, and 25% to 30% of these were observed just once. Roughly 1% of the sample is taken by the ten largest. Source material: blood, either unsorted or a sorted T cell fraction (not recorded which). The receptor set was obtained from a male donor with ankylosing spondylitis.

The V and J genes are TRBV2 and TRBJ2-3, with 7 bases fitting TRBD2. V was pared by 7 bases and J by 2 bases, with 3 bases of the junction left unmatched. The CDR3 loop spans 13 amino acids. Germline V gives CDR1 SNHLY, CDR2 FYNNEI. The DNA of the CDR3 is TGTGCCAGCAATAGCGGGTACACAGATACGCAGTATTTT. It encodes CASNSGYTDTQYF. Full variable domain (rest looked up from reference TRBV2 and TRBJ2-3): EPEVTQTPSHQVTQMGQEVILRCVPISNHLYFYWYRQILGQKVEFLVSFYNNEISEKSEIFDDQFSVERPDGSNFTLKIRSTKLEDSAMYFCASNSGYTDTQYFGPGTRLTVL.

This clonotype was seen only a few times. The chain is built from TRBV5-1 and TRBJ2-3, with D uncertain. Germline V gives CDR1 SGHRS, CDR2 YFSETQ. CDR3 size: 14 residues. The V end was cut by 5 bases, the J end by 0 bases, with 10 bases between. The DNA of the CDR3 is TGCGCCAGCAGACCGGCCTCTAGCACAGATACGCAGTATTTT. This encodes CASRPASSTDTQYF.

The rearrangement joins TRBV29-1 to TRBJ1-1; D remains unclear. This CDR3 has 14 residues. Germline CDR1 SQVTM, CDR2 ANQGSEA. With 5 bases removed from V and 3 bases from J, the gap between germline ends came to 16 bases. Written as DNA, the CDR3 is TGCAGCGTTATGGACGGAAGGTGGGACACTGAAGCTTTCTTT. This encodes CSVMDGRWDTEAFF.

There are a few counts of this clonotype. In DNA, the CDR3 is TGTGCCAGCAGCTTAGAACGGCACAATGAGCAGTTCTTC. It encodes CASSLERHNEQFF. The chain links TRBV11-2 to TRBJ2-1; no firm D call. V lost 0 bases and J 5 bases, leaving 5 bases between the germline ends. Germline CDR1 SGHAT, CDR2 FQNNGV. The CDR3 is 13 amino acids.

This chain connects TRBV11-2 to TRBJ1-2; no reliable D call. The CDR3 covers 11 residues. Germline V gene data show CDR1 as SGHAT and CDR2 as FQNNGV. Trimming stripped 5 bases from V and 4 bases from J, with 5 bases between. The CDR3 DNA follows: TGTGCCAGCAGCCGAGTCTATGGCTACACCTTC. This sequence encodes CASSRVYGYTF.

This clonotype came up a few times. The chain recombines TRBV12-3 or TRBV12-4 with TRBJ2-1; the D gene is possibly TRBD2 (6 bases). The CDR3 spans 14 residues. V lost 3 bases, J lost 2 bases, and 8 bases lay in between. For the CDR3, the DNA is TGTGCCAGCAGTTTTCTAGCGCCCTACAATGAGCAGTTCTTC. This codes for CASSFLAPYNEQFF.

The CDR3 sequence: CSVSQGETEAFF. DNA for the CDR3: TGCAGCGTTTCCCAGGGTGAAACTGAAGCTTTCTTT. The chain links TRBV29-1 to TRBJ1-1; tentative D call: TRBD1 (5 bases). This CDR3 region has 12 residues. The V end was cut by 5 bases, the J end by 5 bases, with 12 bases between. Germline assignment: CDR1 SQVTM and CDR2 ANQGSEA.

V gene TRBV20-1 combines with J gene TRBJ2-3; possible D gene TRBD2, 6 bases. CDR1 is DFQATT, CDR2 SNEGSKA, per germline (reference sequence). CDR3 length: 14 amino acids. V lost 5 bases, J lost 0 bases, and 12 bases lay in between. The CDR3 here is CSAGGLHSTDTQYF. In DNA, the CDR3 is TGCAGTGCTGGTGGACTACATAGCACAGATACGCAGTATTTT.

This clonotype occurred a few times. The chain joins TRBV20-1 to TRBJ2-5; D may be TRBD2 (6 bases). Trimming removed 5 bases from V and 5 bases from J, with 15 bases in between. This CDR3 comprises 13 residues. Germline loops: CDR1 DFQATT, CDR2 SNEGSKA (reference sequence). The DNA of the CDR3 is TGCAGTGCTCCGTGGAGGGACGGGGAGACCCAGTACTTC. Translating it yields CSAPWRDGETQYF.

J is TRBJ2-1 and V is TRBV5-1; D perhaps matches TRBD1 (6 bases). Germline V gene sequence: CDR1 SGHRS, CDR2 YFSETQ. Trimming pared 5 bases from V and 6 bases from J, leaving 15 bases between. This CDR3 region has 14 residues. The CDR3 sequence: CASRYEQGGNEQFF. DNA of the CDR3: TGCGCCAGCAGATATGAACAGGGTGGCAATGAGCAGTTCTTC.

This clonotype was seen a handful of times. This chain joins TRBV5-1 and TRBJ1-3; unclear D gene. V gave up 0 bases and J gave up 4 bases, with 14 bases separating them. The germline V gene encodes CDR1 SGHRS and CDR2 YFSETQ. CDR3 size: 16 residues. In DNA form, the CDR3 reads TGCGCCAGCAGCTTGGGTTTGGATCTCTTCGGAAACACCATATATTTT. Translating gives CASSLGLDLFGNTIYF. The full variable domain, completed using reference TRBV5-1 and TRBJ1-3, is KAGVTQTPRYLIKTRGQQVTLSCSPISGHRSVSWYQQTPGQGLQFLFEYFSETQRNKGNFPGRFSGRQFSNSRSEMNVSTLELGDSALYLCASSLGLDLFGNTIYFGEGSWLTVV.

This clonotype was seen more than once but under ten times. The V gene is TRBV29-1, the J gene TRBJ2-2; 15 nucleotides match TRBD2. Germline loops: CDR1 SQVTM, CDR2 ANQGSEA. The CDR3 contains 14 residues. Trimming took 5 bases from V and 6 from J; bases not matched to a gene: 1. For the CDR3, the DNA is TGCAGCGTTCGGACTAGCGGGAGGGCCGGGGAGCTGTTTTTT. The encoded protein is CSVRTSGRAGELFF.

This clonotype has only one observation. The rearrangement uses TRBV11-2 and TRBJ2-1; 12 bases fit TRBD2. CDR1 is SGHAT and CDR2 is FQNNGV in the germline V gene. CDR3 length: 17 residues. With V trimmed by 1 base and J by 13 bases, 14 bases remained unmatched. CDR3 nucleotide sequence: TGTGCCAGCAGCTTAGGTCGGGCTAGCGGGAGGGCCGGGGATCAGTTCTTC. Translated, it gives CASSLGRASGRAGDQFF.

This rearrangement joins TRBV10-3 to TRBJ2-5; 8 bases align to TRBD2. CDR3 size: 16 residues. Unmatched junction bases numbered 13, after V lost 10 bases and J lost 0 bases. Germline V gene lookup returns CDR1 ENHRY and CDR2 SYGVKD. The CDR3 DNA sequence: TGTGCCAGCTTGAGCGGGACTAGGGGCAACCAAGAGACCCAGTACTTC. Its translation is CASLSGTRGNQETQYF.

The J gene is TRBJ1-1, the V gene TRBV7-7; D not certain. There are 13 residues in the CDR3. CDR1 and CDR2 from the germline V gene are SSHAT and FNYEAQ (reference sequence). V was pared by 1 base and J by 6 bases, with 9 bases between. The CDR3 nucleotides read TGTGCCAGCAGCTTAGTGGGGAGACCTGAAGCTTTCTTT. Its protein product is CASSLVGRPEAFF.

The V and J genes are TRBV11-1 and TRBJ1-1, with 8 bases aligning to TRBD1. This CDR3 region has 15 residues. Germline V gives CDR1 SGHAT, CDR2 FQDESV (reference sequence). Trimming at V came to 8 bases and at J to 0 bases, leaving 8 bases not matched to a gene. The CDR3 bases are TGTGCCAGCGAGGACAGGGATCGTATGAACACTGAAGCTTTCTTT. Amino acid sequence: CASEDRDRMNTEAFF.

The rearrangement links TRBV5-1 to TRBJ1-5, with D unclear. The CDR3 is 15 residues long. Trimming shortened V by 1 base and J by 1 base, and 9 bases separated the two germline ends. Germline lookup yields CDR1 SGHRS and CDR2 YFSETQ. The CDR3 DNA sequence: TGCGCCAGCAGCTTGCTGGGAGGGAGCAATCAGCCCCAGCATTTT. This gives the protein CASSLLGGSNQPQHF.

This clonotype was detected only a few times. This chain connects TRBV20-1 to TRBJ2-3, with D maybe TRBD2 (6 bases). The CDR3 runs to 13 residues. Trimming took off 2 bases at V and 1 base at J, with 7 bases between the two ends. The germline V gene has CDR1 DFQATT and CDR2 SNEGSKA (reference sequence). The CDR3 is CSARSSGTDTQYF. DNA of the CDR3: TGCAGTGCTAGATCTAGCGGCACAGATACGCAGTATTTT.